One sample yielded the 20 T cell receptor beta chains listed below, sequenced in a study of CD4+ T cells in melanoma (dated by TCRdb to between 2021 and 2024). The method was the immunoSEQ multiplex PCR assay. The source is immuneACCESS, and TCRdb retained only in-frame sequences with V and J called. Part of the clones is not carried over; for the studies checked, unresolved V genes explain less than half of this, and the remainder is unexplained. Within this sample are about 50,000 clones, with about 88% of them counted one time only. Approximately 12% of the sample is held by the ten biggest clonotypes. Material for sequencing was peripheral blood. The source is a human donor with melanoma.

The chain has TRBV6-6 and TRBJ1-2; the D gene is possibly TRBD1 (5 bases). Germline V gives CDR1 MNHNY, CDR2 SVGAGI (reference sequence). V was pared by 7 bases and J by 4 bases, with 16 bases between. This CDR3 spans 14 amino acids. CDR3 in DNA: TGTGCCAGCACCCTTTACGGCGGGGGCTATGGCTACACCTTC. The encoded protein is CASTLYGGGYGYTF.

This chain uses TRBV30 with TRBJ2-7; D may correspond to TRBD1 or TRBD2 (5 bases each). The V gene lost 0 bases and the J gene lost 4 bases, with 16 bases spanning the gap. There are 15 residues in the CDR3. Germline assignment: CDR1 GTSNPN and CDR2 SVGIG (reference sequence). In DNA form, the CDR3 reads TGTGCCTGGAGTGTACTGACGGGACGGACTTACGAGCAGTACTTC. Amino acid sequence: CAWSVLTGRTYEQYF. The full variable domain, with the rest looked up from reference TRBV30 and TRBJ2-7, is SQTIHQWPATLVQPVGSPLSLECTVEGTSNPNLYWYRQAAGRGLQLLFYSVGIGQISSEVPQNLSASRPQDRQFILSSKKLLLSDSGFYLCAWSVLTGRTYEQYFGPGTRLTVT.

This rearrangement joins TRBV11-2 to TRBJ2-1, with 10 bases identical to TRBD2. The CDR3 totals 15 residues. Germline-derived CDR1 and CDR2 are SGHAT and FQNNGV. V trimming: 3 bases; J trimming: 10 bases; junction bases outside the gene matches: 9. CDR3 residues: CASSFGLAAGLEQFF. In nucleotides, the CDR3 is TGTGCCAGCAGCTTCGGACTAGCGGCGGGACTGGAGCAGTTCTTC.

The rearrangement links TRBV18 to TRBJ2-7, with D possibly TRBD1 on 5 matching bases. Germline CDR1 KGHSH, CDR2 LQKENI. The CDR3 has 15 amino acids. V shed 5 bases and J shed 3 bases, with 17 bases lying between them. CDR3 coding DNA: TGTGCCAGCTCAAAGACAGCACCCCAGGACTACGAGCAGTACTTC. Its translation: CASSKTAPQDYEQYF.

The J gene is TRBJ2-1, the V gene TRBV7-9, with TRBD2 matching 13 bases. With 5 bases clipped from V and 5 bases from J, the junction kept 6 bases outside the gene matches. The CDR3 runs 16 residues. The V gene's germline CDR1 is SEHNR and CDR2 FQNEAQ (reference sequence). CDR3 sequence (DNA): TGTGCCAGCAGCCCACCGGGACTAGCGGGAAACAATGAGCAGTTCTTC. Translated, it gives CASSPPGLAGNNEQFF.

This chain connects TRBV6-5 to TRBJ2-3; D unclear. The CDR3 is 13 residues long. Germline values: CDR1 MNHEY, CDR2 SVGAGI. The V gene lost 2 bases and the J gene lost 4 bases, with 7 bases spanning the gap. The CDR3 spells CASSYRGPDTQYF. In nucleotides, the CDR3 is TGTGCCAGCAGTTACCGAGGTCCAGATACGCAGTATTTT.

CDR3 in amino acids: CASSMGGGRRSNIQYF. Written as DNA, the CDR3 is TGTGCCAGTAGTATGGGGGGAGGACGCCGGTCGAACATTCAGTACTTC. The V gene is TRBV19, the J gene TRBJ2-4, with TRBD2 as a possible D gene (6 bases). Per the germline V gene, CDR1 is LNHDA and CDR2 is SQIVND (reference sequence). The V and J ends lost 3 bases and 7 bases respectively, with 19 bases between them. The CDR3 is 16 amino acids.

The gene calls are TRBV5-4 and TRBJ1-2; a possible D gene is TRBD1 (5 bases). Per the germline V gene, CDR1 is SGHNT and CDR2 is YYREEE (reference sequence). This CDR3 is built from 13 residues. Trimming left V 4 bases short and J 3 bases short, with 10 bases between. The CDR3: CASSGDRHYGYTF. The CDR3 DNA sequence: TGTGCCAGCAGCGGGGACCGTCACTATGGCTACACCTTC.

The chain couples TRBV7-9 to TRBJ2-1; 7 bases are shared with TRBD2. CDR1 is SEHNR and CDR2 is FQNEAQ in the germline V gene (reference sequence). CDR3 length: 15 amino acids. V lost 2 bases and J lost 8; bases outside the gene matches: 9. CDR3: CASSLSGARGDEQFF. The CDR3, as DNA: TGTGCCAGCAGCTTAAGCGGGGCTCGGGGGGATGAGCAGTTCTTC.

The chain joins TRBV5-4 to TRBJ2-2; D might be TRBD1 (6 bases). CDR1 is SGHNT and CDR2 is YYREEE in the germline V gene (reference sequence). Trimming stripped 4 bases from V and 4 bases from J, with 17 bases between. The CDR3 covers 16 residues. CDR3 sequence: CASSRVVVQGTGELFF. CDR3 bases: TGTGCCAGCAGCCGGGTCGTAGTACAGGGCACCGGGGAGCTGTTTTTT.

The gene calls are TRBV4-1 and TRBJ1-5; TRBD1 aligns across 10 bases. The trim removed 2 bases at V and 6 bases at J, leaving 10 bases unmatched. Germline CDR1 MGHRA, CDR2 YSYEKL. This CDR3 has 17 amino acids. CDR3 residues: CASSQLETGGAGQPQHF. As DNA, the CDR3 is TGCGCCAGCAGCCAACTCGAGACAGGGGGCGCAGGTCAGCCCCAGCATTTT.

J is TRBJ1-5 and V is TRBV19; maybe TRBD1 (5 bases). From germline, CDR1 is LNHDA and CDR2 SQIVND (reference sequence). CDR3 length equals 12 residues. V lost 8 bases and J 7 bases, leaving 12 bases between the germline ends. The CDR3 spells CASAWGTQPQHF. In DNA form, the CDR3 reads TGTGCCAGTGCATGGGGGACCCAGCCCCAGCATTTT.

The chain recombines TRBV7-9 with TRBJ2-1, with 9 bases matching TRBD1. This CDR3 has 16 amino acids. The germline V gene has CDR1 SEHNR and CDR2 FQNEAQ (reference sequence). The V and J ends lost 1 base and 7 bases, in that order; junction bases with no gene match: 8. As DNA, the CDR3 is TGTGCCAGCAGCTTAGGCGGGACAGGGTGGGTGAATGAGCAGTTCTTC. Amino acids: CASSLGGTGWVNEQFF.

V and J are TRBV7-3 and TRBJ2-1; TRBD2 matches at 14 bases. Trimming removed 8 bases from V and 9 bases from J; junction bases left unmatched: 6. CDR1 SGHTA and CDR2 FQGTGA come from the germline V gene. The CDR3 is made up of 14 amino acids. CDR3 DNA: TGTGCCAGCCGACTAGCGGGGGGGCCCAGTGAGCAGTTCTTC. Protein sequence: CASRLAGGPSEQFF.

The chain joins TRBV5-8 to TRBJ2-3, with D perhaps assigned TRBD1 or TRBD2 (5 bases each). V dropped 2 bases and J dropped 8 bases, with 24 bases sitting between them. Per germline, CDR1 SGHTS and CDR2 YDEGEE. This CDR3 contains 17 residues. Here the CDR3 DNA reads TGTGCCAGCAGCTTCACCGGTCCCCCCTGGGGGTCAGGTACGCAGTATTTT. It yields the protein CASSFTGPPWGSGTQYF.

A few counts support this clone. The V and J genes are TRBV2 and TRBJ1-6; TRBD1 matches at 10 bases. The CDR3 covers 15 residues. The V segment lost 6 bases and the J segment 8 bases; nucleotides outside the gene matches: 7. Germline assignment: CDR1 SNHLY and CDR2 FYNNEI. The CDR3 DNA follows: TGTGCCAGCAGGGGACAGGGGTCGGCGGATTCACCCCTCCACTTT. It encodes CASRGQGSADSPLHF.

Written as DNA, the CDR3 is TGCGCCAGCAGCTTGCAGGGGTCAGATACGCAGTATTTT. Translation: CASSLQGSDTQYF. This chain joins TRBV5-1 and TRBJ2-3; D is perhaps TRBD1 (6 bases). Germline values: CDR1 SGHRS, CDR2 YFSETQ. With 1 base removed from V and 4 bases from J, the gap between germline ends came to 7 bases. This CDR3 is 13 amino acids long. The whole variable domain, filled in from reference TRBV5-1 and TRBJ2-3, reads KAGVTQTPRYLIKTRGQQVTLSCSPISGHRSVSWYQQTPGQGLQFLFEYFSETQRNKGNFPGRFSGRQFSNSRSEMNVSTLELGDSALYLCASSLQGSDTQYFGPGTRLTVL.

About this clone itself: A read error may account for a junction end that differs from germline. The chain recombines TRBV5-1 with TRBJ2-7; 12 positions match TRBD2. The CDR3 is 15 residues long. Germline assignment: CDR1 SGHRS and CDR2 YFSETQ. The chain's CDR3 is CAGSMTSGGTYEQYF. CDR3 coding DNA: TGCGCCGGCAGCATGACTAGCGGGGGTACCTACGAGCAGTACTTC.

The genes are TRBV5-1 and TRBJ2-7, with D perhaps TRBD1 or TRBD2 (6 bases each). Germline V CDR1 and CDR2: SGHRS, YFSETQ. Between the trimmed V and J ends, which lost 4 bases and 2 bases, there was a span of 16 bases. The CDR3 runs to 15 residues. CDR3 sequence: CASSPTGRGAYEQYF. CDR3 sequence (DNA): TGCGCCAGCAGCCCTACAGGTAGGGGGGCCTACGAGCAGTACTTC.

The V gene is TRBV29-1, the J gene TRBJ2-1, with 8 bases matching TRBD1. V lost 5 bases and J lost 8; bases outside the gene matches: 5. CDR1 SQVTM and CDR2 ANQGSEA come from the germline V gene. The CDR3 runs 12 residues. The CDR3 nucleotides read TGCAGCGTTTGGACAGGGCTCCATGAGCAGTTCTTC. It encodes CSVWTGLHEQFF.